This T cell receptor beta chain was sequenced in a study of patients and donors after allogeneic stem cell transplantation. CDR1 DFQATT and CDR2 SNEGSKA come from the germline V gene (reference sequence). This CDR3 is 15 amino acids long. Unmatched junction bases numbered 0, after V lost 1 base and J lost 3 bases. TCRdb re-called the RT-PCR reads with MiXCR, one entry per CDR3 protein. The sample lists more than 150,000 distinct CDR3 sequences; 35% to 50% were seen once. This sequence was found in a human donor who was either an allogeneic HSCT recipient or a stem cell or donor lymphocyte infusion donor (not recorded which). It is not recorded whose cells these are; they may come from a transplant donor. The sample taken for sequencing was blood, either unsorted or a sorted T cell fraction (not recorded which). The chain recombines TRBV20-1 with TRBJ2-3; 14 nucleotides agree with TRBD2. CDR3: CSARGTSGGTDTQYF. CDR3 in DNA: TGCAGTGCTAGAGGGACTAGCGGGGGGACAGATACGCAGTATTTT.